The entry that follows covers one T cell receptor (beta chain) sequence. Its antigen is as yet unknown. The record originates from a study of shared clonotypes between healthy human individuals. Whole-study results and caveats: A handful of donors showed sharing of 4.5% to 5% of naive CD4 clonotypes.

Germline CDR1 is MNHNS and CDR2 is SASEGT. This CDR3 is 14 amino acids long. After removal of 5 bases from V and 4 bases from J, the junction contained 4 bases not matched to a gene. Measured with immunoSEQ multiplex PCR; TCRdb has only the in-frame clones, and not every one. The table has some 2,000,000 clones, around 95% seen once. The chain recombines TRBV6-1 with TRBJ1-3; 8 bases are shared with TRBD1. The TCR was taken from a young man in good health. Material: naive CD4+ T cells sorted from blood. Subset of the sample: CD45RA+ positively selected. The CDR3 loop is CASSPWTGGNTIYF. In DNA form, the CDR3 reads TGTGCCAGCAGTCCTTGGACAGGGGGAAACACCATATATTTT.